A single sample is the source of the 6 T cell receptor beta chains below, sequenced in a study of T cell changes during pregnancy in multiple sclerosis. The data were produced by immunoSEQ multiplex PCR, yet TCRdb's version contains in-frame clones alone and is incomplete. The sample carries 20,000 to 25,000 clones, around four fifths recorded once. The sample here was CD8+ T cells from peripheral blood mononuclear cells, taken in the first trimester of pregnancy. All receptors come from a female donor in good health, enrolled as a control in a pregnancy study.

CDR3 loop: CASSEGGGSYNEQFF. The CDR3 nucleotides are TGTGCCAGCAGTGAGGGGGGGGGCTCCTACAATGAGCAGTTCTTC. The chain employs TRBV6-1 and TRBJ2-1; 7 bases line up with TRBD2. In germline, CDR1 is MNHNS, CDR2 SASEGT. The CDR3 loop spans 15 amino acids. V lost 3 bases, J lost 0 bases, and 2 bases stayed unmatched.

The J gene is TRBJ1-6, the V gene TRBV7-6; D might be TRBD1 (6 bases). V gave up 0 bases and J gave up 5 bases, with 8 bases separating them. Germline V gene lookup returns CDR1 SGHVS and CDR2 FNYEAQ. The CDR3 runs to 15 residues. The CDR3 loop is CASSLARGDNSPLHF. The CDR3 DNA reads as TGTGCCAGCAGCTTAGCCAGGGGAGATAATTCACCCCTCCACTTT.

The chain has TRBV7-9 and TRBJ1-1; TRBD1 matches 10 bases. The CDR3 is 16 amino acids. J gave up 3 bases and V 6 bases, and 10 bases lay outside the gene matches. Germline loops: CDR1 SEHNR, CDR2 FQNEAQ (reference sequence). In DNA, the CDR3 is TGTGCCAGCAGTTTACGCTCCGGGACAGGGGACACTGAAGCTTTCTTT. Its protein product is CASSLRSGTGDTEAFF.

The chain carries TRBV11-2 and TRBJ2-5; 8 nucleotides align to TRBD1. CDR3 size: 14 residues. From germline, CDR1 is SGHAT and CDR2 FQNNGV. V gave up 8 bases and J gave up 5 bases; unmatched junction bases: 10. CDR3 DNA sequence: TGTGCCAGCCGCTCAGGGGGCGCGAGGGAGACCCAGTACTTC. Its protein is CASRSGGARETQYF.

The V call is TRBV6-6, the J call TRBJ2-1; D is unresolved. The CDR3 is made up of 12 amino acids. Germline values: CDR1 MNHNY, CDR2 SVGAGI (reference sequence). V was clipped by 5 bases and J by 2 bases, with 4 bases between them. In DNA form, the CDR3 reads TGTGCCAGCAGTCGTCCCTACAATGAGCAGTTCTTC. It codes for CASSRPYNEQFF.

The chain joins TRBV9 to TRBJ2-5; 9 bases map to TRBD2. Germline V CDR1 and CDR2: SGDLS, YYNGEE. The V gene end was trimmed by 0 bases and the J gene end by 0 bases; junction bases not matched to a gene: 9. The CDR3 loop spans 18 amino acids. The CDR3 nucleotides are TGTGCCAGCAGCGTAGATGGTAGCGGGGGCCCGTACCAAGAGACCCAGTACTTC. Protein sequence: CASSVDGSGGPYQETQYF.